One sample yielded the 10 T cell receptor beta chains listed below, sequenced in a study of shared clonotypes between healthy human individuals. The assay was immunoSEQ multiplex PCR, and TCRdb's table has in-frame clones only and misses some. The sample consists of about 520,000 clones, around 95% of them appearing once. Source material: naive CD4+ T cells sorted from blood. The subset is: CD45RA+ positively selected. These receptor sequences come from a woman younger than 45 in good health.

The chain combines TRBV18 with TRBJ2-6, with D possibly matching TRBD1 (5 bases). The CDR3 extends over 15 amino acids. Trimming took 3 bases from V and 0 from J, leaving 6 bases between them. Germline lookup yields CDR1 KGHSH and CDR2 LQKENI. The chain's CDR3 is CASSPDTSGANVLTF. DNA of the CDR3: TGTGCCAGCTCACCGGACACCTCTGGGGCCAACGTCCTGACTTTC.

The J gene is TRBJ1-2, the V gene TRBV6-1, with D possibly matching TRBD1 (5 bases). The CDR3 is 14 residues long. From germline, CDR1 is MNHNS and CDR2 SASEGT. Trimming left V 8 bases short and J 0 bases short, with 13 bases between. The CDR3 loop reads CASFRGDANYGYTF. CDR3 coding DNA: TGTGCCAGCTTTCGGGGGGACGCTAACTATGGCTACACCTTC.

V usage is TRBV7-9 and J usage is TRBJ1-4; tentatively, D is TRBD1 (6 bases). The CDR3 is 14 residues long. Germline CDR1 reads SEHNR; CDR2 reads FQNEAQ (reference sequence). The V gene lost 6 bases and the J gene lost 5 bases, with 13 bases spanning the gap. In nucleotides, the CDR3 is TGTGCCAGCAGTTCCGGGACAAAGAATGAAAAACTGTTTTTT. The encoded protein is CASSSGTKNEKLFF.

The gene calls are TRBV18 and TRBJ1-1; 7 positions match TRBD1. V trimming: 4 bases; J trimming: 5 bases; junction bases outside the gene matches: 4. The CDR3 consists of 13 residues. The germline CDR1 and CDR2 sequences are KGHSH and LQKENI. The CDR3 region has the DNA TGTGCCAGCTCACATGACAGGGAAACTGAAGCTTTCTTT. Amino acids: CASSHDRETEAFF.

The table lists this clone with a count of one. The V call is TRBV4-1, the J call TRBJ1-3; D not certain. CDR1 MGHRA and CDR2 YSYEKL come from the germline V gene. The CDR3 totals 18 residues. The ends were cut back, 2 bases at V and 0 bases at J, with 17 bases in the middle. Written as DNA, the CDR3 is TGCGCCAGCAGCCAAAAGGCTGGTAGGCCCTACTCTGGAAACACCATATATTTT. Translated: CASSQKAGRPYSGNTIYF.

This chain links TRBV5-1 with TRBJ2-5; TRBD1 agrees at 12 bases. The last part of the DNA fits TRBJ2-7 better; the J call may be wrong. The CDR3 runs 15 residues. Germline V CDR1 and CDR2: SGHRS, YFSETQ. DNA for the CDR3: TGCGCCAGCAGCTTGGTGGGACAGGGGGCTTACGAGCAGTACTTC. It codes for CASSLVGQGAYEQYF.

V is TRBV6-6 and J is TRBJ2-7; D gene unclear. Trimming removed 2 bases at V and 6 bases at J, with 14 bases between. Looked up from germline, CDR1 is MNHNY and CDR2 is SVGAGI (reference sequence). This CDR3 is built from 14 residues. CDR3 DNA sequence: TGTGCCAGCAGTTACCAAGTTCCCGAAGCCGAGCAGTACTTC. It codes for CASSYQVPEAEQYF.

The chain uses TRBV28 and TRBJ1-3, with D unresolved. There are 14 residues in the CDR3. The germline V and J ends were trimmed by 3 bases and 5 bases, with 11 bases remaining between them. Germline V CDR1 and CDR2: MDHEN, SYDVKM. The CDR3 loop is CASSLRVLRNTIYF. CDR3 nucleotides: TGTGCCAGCAGTTTGAGGGTCTTAAGAAACACCATATATTTT.

The chain links TRBV18 to TRBJ2-7; 9 bases agree with TRBD2. V trimming: 2 bases; J trimming: 5 bases; junction bases outside the gene matches: 10. This CDR3 is built from 16 residues. The germline gives CDR1 KGHSH, CDR2 LQKENI. The CDR3 nucleotides are TGTGCCAGCTCACCAACCCTACTAGCGGGCCCGGACGAGCAGTACTTC. Translation gives CASSPTLLAGPDEQYF. The full variable domain, rest sourced from reference TRBV18 and TRBJ2-7, is NAGVMQNPRHLVRRRGQEARLRCSPMKGHSHVYWYRQLPEEGLKFMVYLQKENIIDESGMPKERFSAEFPKEGPSILRIQQVVRGDSAAYFCASSPTLLAGPDEQYFGPGTRLTVT.

The CDR3, as DNA: TGTGCCAGTAGAGACAGGGTTTCGGACTATGGCTACACCTTC. Protein sequence: CASRDRVSDYGYTF. The V call is TRBV19, the J call TRBJ1-2, with 7 bases identical to TRBD1. Germline loops: CDR1 LNHDA, CDR2 SQIVND (reference sequence). This CDR3 comprises 14 residues. Trimming cost V 6 bases and J 3 bases; bases outside gene matches: 7.